This T cell receptor beta chain was profiled in a study of shared clonotypes between healthy human individuals. Study conclusions and caveats: Deeper or shallower sequencing was expected to change how clonotypes are shared among donors. Naive subsets typically showed greater estimated richness than memory subsets.

As handled by the study authors: In the immunoSEQ data, sequences were junction-only and lacked quality scores, so filtering differed. Using immunoSEQ multiplex PCR, the repertoire was profiled, and TCRdb retains in-frame clones only, with some absent. For V, J and clone size, that table is used; D and trimming come from the DNA. The data show about 2.1 million clones, around 93% seen once. Naive CD8 cells, CD45RO-negative and positively selected for CCR7, excluded terminally differentiated effector memory CD45RA+ cells. Only Caucasian adults living in Nashville, Tennessee made up the donor group. Regarding this clone: Its target is unknown. The sample has other DNA sequences that encode this CDR3 too.

Germline V gene data show CDR1 as SGHRS and CDR2 as YFSETQ. V shed 4 bases and J 3 bases; nucleotides not matched to a gene: 3. The CDR3 is 14 amino acids. The chain combines TRBV5-1 with TRBJ2-7; TRBD2 aligns across 11 bases. Sample: naive CD8+ T cells from PBMCs. The TCR was taken from a man aged 18 to 29 in good health. Some clones in this sample may be carry-over from other donors' samples. The CDR3 DNA is TGCGCCAGCAGCCCGGGACTAGCGGACTACGAGCAGTACTTC. Amino acids: CASSPGLADYEQYF.